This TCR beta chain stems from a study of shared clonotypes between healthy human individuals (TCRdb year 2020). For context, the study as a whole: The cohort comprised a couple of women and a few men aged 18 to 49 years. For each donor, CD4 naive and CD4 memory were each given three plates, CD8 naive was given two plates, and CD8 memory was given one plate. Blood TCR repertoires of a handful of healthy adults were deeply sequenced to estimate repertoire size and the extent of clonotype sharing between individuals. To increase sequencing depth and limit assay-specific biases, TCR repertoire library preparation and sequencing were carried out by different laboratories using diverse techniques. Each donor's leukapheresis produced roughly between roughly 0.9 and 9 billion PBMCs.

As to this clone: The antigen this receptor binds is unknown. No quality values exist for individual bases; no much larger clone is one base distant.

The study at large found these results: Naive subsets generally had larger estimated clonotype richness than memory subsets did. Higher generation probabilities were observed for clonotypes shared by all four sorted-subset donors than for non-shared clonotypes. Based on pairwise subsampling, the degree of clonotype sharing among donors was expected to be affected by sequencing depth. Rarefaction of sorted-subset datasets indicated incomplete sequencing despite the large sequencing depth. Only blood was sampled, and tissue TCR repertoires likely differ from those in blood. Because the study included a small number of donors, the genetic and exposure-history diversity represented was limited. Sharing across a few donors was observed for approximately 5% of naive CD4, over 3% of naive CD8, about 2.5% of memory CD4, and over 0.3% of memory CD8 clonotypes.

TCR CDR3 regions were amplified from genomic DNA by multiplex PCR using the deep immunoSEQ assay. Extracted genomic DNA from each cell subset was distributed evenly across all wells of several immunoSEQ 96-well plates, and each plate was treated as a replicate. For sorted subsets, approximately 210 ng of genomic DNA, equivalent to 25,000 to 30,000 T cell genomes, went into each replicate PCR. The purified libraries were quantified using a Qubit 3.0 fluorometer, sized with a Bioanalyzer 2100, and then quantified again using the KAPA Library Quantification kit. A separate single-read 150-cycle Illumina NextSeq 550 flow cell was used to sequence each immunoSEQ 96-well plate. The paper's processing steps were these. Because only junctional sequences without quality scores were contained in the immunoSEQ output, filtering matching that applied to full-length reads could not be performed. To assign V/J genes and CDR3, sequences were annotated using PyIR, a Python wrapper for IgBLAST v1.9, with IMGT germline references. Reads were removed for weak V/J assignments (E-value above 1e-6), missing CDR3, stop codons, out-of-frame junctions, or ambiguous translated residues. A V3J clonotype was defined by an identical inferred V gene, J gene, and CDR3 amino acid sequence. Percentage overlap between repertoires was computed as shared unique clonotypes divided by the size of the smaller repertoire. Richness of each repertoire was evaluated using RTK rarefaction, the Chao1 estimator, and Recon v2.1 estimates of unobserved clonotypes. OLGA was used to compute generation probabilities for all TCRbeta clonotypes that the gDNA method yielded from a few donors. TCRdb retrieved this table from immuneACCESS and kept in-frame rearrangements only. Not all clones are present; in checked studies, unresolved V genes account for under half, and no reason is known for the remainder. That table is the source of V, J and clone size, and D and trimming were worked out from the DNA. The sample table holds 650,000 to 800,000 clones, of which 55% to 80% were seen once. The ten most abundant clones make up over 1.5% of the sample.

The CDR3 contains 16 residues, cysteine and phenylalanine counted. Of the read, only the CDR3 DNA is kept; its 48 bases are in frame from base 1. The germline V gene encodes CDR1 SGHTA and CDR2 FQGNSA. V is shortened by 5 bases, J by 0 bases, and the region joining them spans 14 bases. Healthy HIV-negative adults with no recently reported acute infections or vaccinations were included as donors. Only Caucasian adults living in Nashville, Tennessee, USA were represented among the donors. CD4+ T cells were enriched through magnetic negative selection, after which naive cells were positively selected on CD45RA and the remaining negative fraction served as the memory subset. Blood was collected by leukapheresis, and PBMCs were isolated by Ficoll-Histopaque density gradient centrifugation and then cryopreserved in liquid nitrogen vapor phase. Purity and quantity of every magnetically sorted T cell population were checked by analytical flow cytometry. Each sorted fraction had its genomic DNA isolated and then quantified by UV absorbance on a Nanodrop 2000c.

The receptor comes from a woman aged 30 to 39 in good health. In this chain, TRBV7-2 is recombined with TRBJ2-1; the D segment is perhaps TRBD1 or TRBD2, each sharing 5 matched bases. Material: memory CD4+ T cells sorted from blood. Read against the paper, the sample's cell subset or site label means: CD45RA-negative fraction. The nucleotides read TGTGCCAGCAGCCCCTGGTGGGGGTCCTCCTACAATGAGCAGTTCTTC. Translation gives CASSPWWGSSYNEQFF.